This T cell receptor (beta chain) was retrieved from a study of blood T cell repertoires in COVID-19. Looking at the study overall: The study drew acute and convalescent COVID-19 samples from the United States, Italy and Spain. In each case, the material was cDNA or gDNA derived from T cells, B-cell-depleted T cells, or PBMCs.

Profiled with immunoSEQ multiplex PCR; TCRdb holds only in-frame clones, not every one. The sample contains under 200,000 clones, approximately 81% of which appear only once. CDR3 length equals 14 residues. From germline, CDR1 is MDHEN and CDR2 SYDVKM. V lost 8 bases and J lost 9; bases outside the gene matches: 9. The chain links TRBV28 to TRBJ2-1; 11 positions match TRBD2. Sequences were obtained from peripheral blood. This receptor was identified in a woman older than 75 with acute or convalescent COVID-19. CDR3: CASGSSGRAGEQFF. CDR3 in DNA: TGTGCCAGCGGGAGTAGCGGGAGGGCCGGTGAGCAGTTCTTC.